This T cell receptor (beta chain) was documented in a study of blood T cell repertoires in COVID-19. Study summary: Italy, Spain and the United States were the sources of the convalescent and acute COVID-19 samples. T cells, B-cell-depleted T cells, or PBMCs provided the cDNA or gDNA that served as material.

Looked up from germline, CDR1 is SGHRS and CDR2 is YFSETQ. Trimming cost V 2 bases and J 0 bases; bases outside gene matches: 6. There are 16 residues in the CDR3. Using immunoSEQ multiplex PCR, the repertoire was profiled, and TCRdb retains in-frame clones only, with some absent. This table has 50,000 to 75,000 clones, 88% appearing once. This receptor was obtained from a woman in her 50s with active or convalescent COVID-19. The sample was peripheral blood. The chain employs TRBV5-1 and TRBJ2-3; TRBD2 agrees at 7 bases. The DNA of the CDR3 is TGCGCCAGCAGCTTAACTGGGGGACTAAGCACAGATACGCAGTATTTT. It encodes CASSLTGGLSTDTQYF. Filled out from reference TRBV5-1 and TRBJ2-3, the complete variable domain reads KAGVTQTPRYLIKTRGQQVTLSCSPISGHRSVSWYQQTPGQGLQFLFEYFSETQRNKGNFPGRFSGRQFSNSRSEMNVSTLELGDSALYLCASSLTGGLSTDTQYFGPGTRLTVL.